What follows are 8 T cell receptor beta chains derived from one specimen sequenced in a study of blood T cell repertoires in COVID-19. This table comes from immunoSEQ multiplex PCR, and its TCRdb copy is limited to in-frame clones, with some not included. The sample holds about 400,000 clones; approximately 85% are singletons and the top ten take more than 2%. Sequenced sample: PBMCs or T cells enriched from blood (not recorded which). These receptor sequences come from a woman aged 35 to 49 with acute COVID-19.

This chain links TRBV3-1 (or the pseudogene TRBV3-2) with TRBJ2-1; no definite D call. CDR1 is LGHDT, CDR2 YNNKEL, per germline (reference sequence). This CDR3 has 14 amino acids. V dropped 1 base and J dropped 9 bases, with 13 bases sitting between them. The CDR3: CASSQVRSSGEQFF. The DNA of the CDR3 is TGTGCCAGCAGCCAAGTGAGGTCTTCCGGTGAGCAGTTCTTC.

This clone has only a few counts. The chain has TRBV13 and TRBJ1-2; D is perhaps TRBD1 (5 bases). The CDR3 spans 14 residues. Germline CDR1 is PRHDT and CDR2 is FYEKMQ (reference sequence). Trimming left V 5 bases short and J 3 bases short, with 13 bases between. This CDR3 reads CASSVQGIDYGYTF. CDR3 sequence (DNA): TGTGCCAGCAGCGTGCAGGGTATCGACTATGGCTACACCTTC.

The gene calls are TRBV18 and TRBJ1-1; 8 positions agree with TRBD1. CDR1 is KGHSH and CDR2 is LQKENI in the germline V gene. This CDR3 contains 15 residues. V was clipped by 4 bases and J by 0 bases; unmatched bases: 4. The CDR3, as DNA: TGTGCCAGCTCACTAACAGGGGGGATGAACACTGAAGCTTTCTTT. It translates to CASSLTGGMNTEAFF.

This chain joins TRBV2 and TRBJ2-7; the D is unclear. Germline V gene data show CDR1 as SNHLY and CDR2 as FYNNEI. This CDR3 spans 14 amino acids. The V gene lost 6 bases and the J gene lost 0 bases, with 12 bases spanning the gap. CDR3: CASRDNSNSYEQYF. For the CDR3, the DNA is TGTGCCAGCAGGGATAACAGTAACTCCTACGAGCAGTACTTC.

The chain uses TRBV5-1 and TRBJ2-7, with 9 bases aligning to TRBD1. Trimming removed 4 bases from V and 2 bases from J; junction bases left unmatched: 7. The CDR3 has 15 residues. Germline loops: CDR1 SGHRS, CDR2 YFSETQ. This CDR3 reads CASSPGQGLPYEQYF. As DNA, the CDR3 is TGCGCCAGCAGCCCGGGACAGGGACTTCCCTACGAGCAGTACTTC.

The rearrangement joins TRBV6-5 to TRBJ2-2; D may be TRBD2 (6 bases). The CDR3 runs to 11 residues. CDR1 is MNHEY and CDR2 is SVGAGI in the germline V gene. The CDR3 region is CAGGVSGELFF. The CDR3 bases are TGTGCTGGCGGGGTTTCCGGGGAGCTGTTTTTT.

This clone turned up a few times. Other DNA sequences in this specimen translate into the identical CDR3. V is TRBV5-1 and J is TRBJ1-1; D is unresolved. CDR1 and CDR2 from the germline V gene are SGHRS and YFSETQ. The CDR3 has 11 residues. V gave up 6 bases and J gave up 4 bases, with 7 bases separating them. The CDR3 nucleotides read TGCGCCAGCAAGGGAGGCACTGAAGCTTTCTTT. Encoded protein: CASKGGTEAFF.

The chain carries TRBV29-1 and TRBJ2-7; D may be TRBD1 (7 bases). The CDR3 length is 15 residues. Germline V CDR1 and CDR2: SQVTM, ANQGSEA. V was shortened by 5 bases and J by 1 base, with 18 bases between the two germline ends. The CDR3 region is CSVHIYQGGSYEQYF. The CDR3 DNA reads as TGCAGCGTTCACATCTATCAGGGGGGATCCTACGAGCAGTACTTC.